The 7 T cell receptor beta chains listed next were all sequenced from one sample in a study of blood T cell repertoires in COVID-19. Some clones are missing from TCRdb's copy, which holds only in-frame ones; the method was immunoSEQ multiplex PCR. The sample carries under 350,000 clones, around 88% recorded once. Sequenced sample: peripheral blood. The origin of the receptors is a man aged 35-49 years with acute or convalescent COVID-19.

The chain couples TRBV20-1 to TRBJ2-5; TRBD2 aligns across 10 bases. This CDR3 region has 13 residues. CDR1 is DFQATT and CDR2 is SNEGSKA in the germline V gene (reference sequence). V shed 3 bases, J shed 5 bases, and the junction held 3 bases outside the gene matches. The CDR3 nucleotides are TGCAGTGCTAGTAGCGGGGGGAGTGAGACCCAGTACTTC. The encoded protein is CSASSGGSETQYF.

V gene TRBV9 combines with J gene TRBJ1-2, with D unresolved. The CDR3 has 12 residues. The V end was cut by 5 bases, the J end by 7 bases, with 12 bases between. Germline loops: CDR1 SGDLS, CDR2 YYNGEE. CDR3 residues: CASSFTRGGYTF. CDR3 DNA: TGTGCCAGCAGTTTTACGCGGGGTGGCTACACCTTC. The variable domain in full, with the rest retrieved from reference TRBV9 and TRBJ1-2, is DSGVTQTPKHLITATGQRVTLRCSPRSGDLSVYWYQQSLDQGLQFLIQYYNGEERAKGNILERFSAQQFPDLHSELNLSSLELGDSALYFCASSFTRGGYTFGSGTRLTVV.

CDR3 DNA sequence: TGTGCCAGCAGCCAAGAGGGGACAGGGGTAAATGAGCAGTTCTTC. It encodes CASSQEGTGVNEQFF. The chain combines TRBV4-2 with TRBJ2-1; 10 nucleotides align to TRBD1. This CDR3 comprises 15 residues. V dropped 0 bases and J dropped 7; count of bases not matched to a gene: 3. In germline, CDR1 is LGHNA, CDR2 YNFKEQ.

This sequence joins TRBV7-6 and TRBJ1-2; 12 positions match TRBD1. CDR1 SGHVS and CDR2 FNYEAQ come from the germline V gene. The CDR3 is made up of 16 amino acids. V dropped 5 bases and J dropped 8; count of bases not matched to a gene: 12. CDR3 loop: CASSPISGTGGYGYTF. CDR3 DNA: TGTGCCAGCAGCCCGATTTCCGGGACAGGGGGCTACGGCTACACCTTC.

The J gene is TRBJ2-1, the V gene TRBV5-1; tentative D call: TRBD2 (6 bases). Germline V gene data show CDR1 as SGHRS and CDR2 as YFSETQ. The length of the CDR3 is 15 residues. V was clipped by 4 bases and J by 0 bases, with 11 bases between them. The CDR3 sequence is CASSDSGSSYNEQFF. The CDR3 DNA reads as TGCGCCAGCAGCGATAGCGGAAGCTCCTACAATGAGCAGTTCTTC.

V is TRBV11-2 and J is TRBJ1-1; weak D call: TRBD1 (6 bases). This CDR3 is built from 15 residues. V lost 6 bases, J lost 1 base, and 15 bases lay in between. CDR1 is SGHAT and CDR2 is FQNNGV in the germline V gene. CDR3 region: CASRRWGGRNTEAFF. In DNA form, the CDR3 reads TGTGCCAGCAGAAGGTGGGGGGGCCGGAACACTGAAGCTTTCTTT.

This clone was counted only a few times. V usage is TRBV14 and J usage is TRBJ1-2; D uncertain. With 1 base removed from V and 8 bases from J, the gap between germline ends came to 17 bases. This CDR3 has 15 amino acids. Germline V CDR1 and CDR2: SGHDN, FVKESK. This chain's CDR3 is CASSQVRGSTMGYTF. CDR3 in DNA: TGTGCCAGCAGCCAAGTACGGGGTTCGACTATGGGCTACACCTTC.